The next 5 T cell receptor beta chains were all read from a single sample in a study of blood T cells in healthy people across ages. Sample-barcoded 5' priming and a J-beta primer mix drove a second PCR of roughly 6 to 12 cycles. TCRdb fed the 5' RACE reads into MiXCR, producing one record per CDR3 protein. The repertoire holds approximately 780,000 distinct CDR3 sequences, with around a quarter as singletons. These same records also appear under a second study, on T cells of mothers and their children.

Sequencing was carried out using blood. The receptors here all came from a boy aged 5-17 years in good health.

This clonotype has more than one count but fewer than ten. The chain carries TRBV19 and TRBJ1-1, with 8 bases matching TRBD1. J was trimmed by 5 bases and V by 5 bases; bases with no gene match: 4. Germline-derived CDR1 and CDR2 are LNHDA and SQIVND (reference sequence). The CDR3 runs 13 residues. The CDR3 region has the DNA TGTGCCAGTAGTTCGGACAGGGAAACTGAAGCTTTCTTT. Translation: CASSSDRETEAFF.

This clonotype was seen a handful of times. The genes are TRBV27 and TRBJ1-4, with D perhaps TRBD1 (5 bases). The CDR3 has 13 residues. Trimming took off 6 bases at V and 5 bases at J, with 10 bases between the two ends. Germline CDR1 and CDR2: MNHEY and SMNVEV (reference sequence). The CDR3 region has the DNA TGTGCCAGCAGCAGAGAGGGGAATGAAAAACTGTTTTTT. Translated: CASSREGNEKLFF.

There are a few counts of this clonotype. One junction end does not reproduce the germline sequence, and a read error may be involved. This chain connects TRBV11-2 to TRBJ1-4; 8 bases map to TRBD1. The germline V gene has CDR1 SGHAT and CDR2 FQNNGV. The CDR3 totals 15 residues. CDR3 nucleotides: TGTGCCAGCAGCTCCTTTGTGGGGACAGGTGAAAAACTGTTCTTT. Its protein product is CASSSFVGTGEKLFF.

V usage is TRBV18 and J usage is TRBJ2-7; no firm D call. Germline loops: CDR1 KGHSH, CDR2 LQKENI. The V gene lost 3 bases and the J gene lost 0 bases, with 15 bases spanning the gap. The CDR3 has 16 amino acids. The CDR3 DNA reads TGTGCCAGCTCACCCAAGAAAACAGATAGCTCCTACGAGCAGTACTTC. Translating it yields CASSPKKTDSSYEQYF. Using reference TRBV18 and TRBJ2-7 for the parts outside the CDR3, the full variable domain is NAGVMQNPRHLVRRRGQEARLRCSPMKGHSHVYWYRQLPEEGLKFMVYLQKENIIDESGMPKERFSAEFPKEGPSILRIQQVVRGDSAAYFCASSPKKTDSSYEQYFGPGTRLTVT.

The chain has TRBV5-1 and TRBJ2-5; D is perhaps TRBD1 (6 bases). This CDR3 has 13 residues. V shed 2 bases and J shed 5 bases, with 10 bases lying between them. The germline V gene encodes CDR1 SGHRS and CDR2 YFSETQ. CDR3: CASSFNRAETQYF. CDR3 coding DNA: TGCGCCAGCAGCTTCAACAGGGCGGAGACCCAGTACTTC. Full variable domain (outside the CDR3, taken from reference TRBV5-1 and TRBJ2-5): KAGVTQTPRYLIKTRGQQVTLSCSPISGHRSVSWYQQTPGQGLQFLFEYFSETQRNKGNFPGRFSGRQFSNSRSEMNVSTLELGDSALYLCASSFNRAETQYFGPGTRLLVL.